The subject of this entry is one TCR beta chain. The target of this receptor is not known. No qualities accompany the bases; no much larger clone lies one base away. For sequencing of the TCRbeta CDR3 region, genomic DNA was extracted from the sorted cells. The immunoSEQ Assay was used for sequencing of TCRbeta CDR3 regions. TCRdb carries this immuneACCESS record with in-frame sequences only. Its versions omit some clonotypes, under half of them owing to an unresolved V gene in the studies checked, with the rest unexplained. The sample table holds roughly 50,000 clones, of which approximately 90% were seen once. The leading ten clones occupy about 9% of the sample. The data are from a study of OX40 agonist ivuxolimab in advanced cancers. In the study overall: Ivuxolimab, which targeted the costimulatory receptor OX40 (CD134), was an agonistic, fully human IgG2 monoclonal antibody. In the dose-escalation cohort, 82.7% of patients were male, and the mean age was 60 years with a range of roughly 20 to 85. Partial responses were achieved by three dose-escalation patients, of whom one had hepatocellular carcinoma and two had cutaneous melanoma. Intravenous ivuxolimab was administered to patients every 2 weeks at six dose levels: 0.01, 0.1, 0.3, 1.5, 3 and 10 mg/kg. Patients were allowed to have had prior anti-PD-1, anti-PD-L1 or anti-CTLA-4 therapy, and approximately 40% of the dose-escalation patients had been treated with checkpoint inhibitors. The paper describes the monotherapy dose-escalation part (N of about 52 patients) of the phase I trial of ivuxolimab. Of the roughly 50 dose-escalation patients, hepatocellular carcinoma was present in roughly 19, melanoma in about 15, renal cell carcinoma in 9 and head and neck cancer in 9. The point of sequencing TCRbeta in the periphery was to test whether ivuxolimab changed TCR sequence diversity and drove clonal T-cell expansion.

Patients with autoimmune disease history or receiving systemic immunosuppression were excluded from the trial. Peripheral blood for TCR sequencing was collected from all dose cohorts at baseline, on cycle 4 day 1, and on cycle 7 day 1. The samples were drawn from a first-in-human, open-label, multicenter phase I dose-escalation trial of ivuxolimab. The trial enrolled adults with locally advanced or metastatic head and neck squamous cell, hepatocellular, melanoma or renal cell carcinoma. Before TCR sequencing, CD4+ T cells and CD8+ T cells from peripheral blood were sorted into separate populations. What the work shows at the level of the full study, not this receptor alone: At doses of 0.1 to 3.0 mg/kg, clonal expansion of both CD4+ and CD8+ blood T cells was observed from baseline to week 6. After ivuxolimab, CD8+ T cells had more expanded clones than CD4+ T cells on average. Low levels of normalized T-cell clonal expansion were also shown by some nonresponding patients. In partial responders in the 0.1-3.0 mg/kg groups, normalized peripheral clonal expansion was found to be among the lowest, especially among CD8+ T cells. Antigen specificity was not determined for the clonally expanded peripheral T cells.

The source was CD4+ or CD8+ T cells sorted from blood, collected in a trial of the OX40 agonist ivuxolimab. This receptor was obtained from an adult with an advanced solid tumor such as melanoma, head and neck, liver or kidney cancer.

For the CDR3, the sequence is CASSYGPGELFF. The sequence in DNA is TGTGCCAGTAGTTATGGTCCCGGGGAGCTGTTTTTT. The chain employs TRBV19 and TRBJ2-2; no D gene is confidently identified. In the germline V gene (reference sequence), CDR1 corresponds to LNHDA and CDR2 to SQIVND. Inclusive of the bounding cysteine and phenylalanine, the CDR3 is 12 residues long. The only DNA kept is the CDR3, 36 bases in frame from the first base. V loses 5 bases of germline sequence and J loses 6 bases, and the interval between the two ends is 7 bases. This CDR3, with the reference TRBV19 and TRBJ2-2 proteins standing in past its ends, gives the full variable domain DGGITQSPKYLFRKEGQNVTLSCEQNLNHDAMYWYRQDPGQGLRLIYYSQIVNDFQKGDIAEGYSVSREKKESFPLTVTSAQKNPTAFYLCASSYGPGELFFGEGSRLTVL.